This TCR beta chain was identified during a study of shared clonotypes between healthy human individuals. Clones were read by immunoSEQ multiplex PCR, and TCRdb kept only the in-frame ones, dropping some. The top ten clones hold 0.3% to 0.4% of a sample with 2 million to 2.5 million clones, more than 85% of them seen once. Germline V gene data show CDR1 as SGHTA and CDR2 as FQGTGA. The CDR3 consists of 15 residues. V gave up 2 bases and J gave up 6 bases; unmatched junction bases: 6. The origin of this receptor is a man in his late teens or twenties in good health. Some clones in this sample may be carry-over from other donors' samples. Sequencing input: naive CD4+ T cells from PBMCs. Subset in this sample: CD45RA+ positively selected. The chain carries TRBV7-3 and TRBJ2-1; TRBD1 matches 8 bases. This CDR3 reads CASSLGQGAGNEQFF. CDR3 coding DNA: TGTGCCAGCAGCTTAGGGCAGGGGGCAGGCAATGAGCAGTTCTTC.